These 10 T cell receptor beta chains originate from one sample sequenced in a study of OX40 agonist ivuxolimab in advanced cancers. Assay used: immunoSEQ multiplex PCR; TCRdb lists only in-frame clones, some missing. The table has about 69,000 clones, about nine tenths seen once; the top ten hold about 2.7%. Sequenced material: CD4+ or CD8+ T cells sorted from blood, taken in a trial of the OX40 agonist ivuxolimab. All receptors come from an adult with an advanced solid tumor such as melanoma, head and neck, liver or kidney cancer.

V gene TRBV28 combines with J gene TRBJ1-3, with D tentatively TRBD1 (6 bases). The CDR3 spans 15 residues. V gave up 4 bases and J gave up 2 bases, with 12 bases separating them. In germline, CDR1 is MDHEN, CDR2 SYDVKM. This CDR3 is CASSSLGGTGNTIYF. In DNA form, the CDR3 reads TGTGCCAGCAGTTCCCTAGGGGGGACTGGAAACACCATATATTTT.

This clone was observed a few times. This chain connects TRBV2 to TRBJ1-5, with D possibly matching TRBD1 (6 bases). Trimming removed 6 bases from V and 4 bases from J, with 13 bases in between. CDR3 length: 14 residues. The V gene's germline CDR1 is SNHLY and CDR2 FYNNEI. The CDR3 loop is CASRDRTANQPQHF. The CDR3 nucleotides read TGTGCCAGCAGAGATAGGACAGCAAATCAGCCCCAGCATTTT.

This sequence joins TRBV5-1 and TRBJ2-1, with TRBD2 matching over 11 bases. CDR3 size: 18 residues. Trimming cost V 5 bases and J 7 bases; bases outside gene matches: 17. Germline-derived CDR1 and CDR2 are SGHRS and YFSETQ. Written as DNA, the CDR3 is TGCGCCAGCAGTTCAACCCTAGCGGGGGGTGGATCGGGAAATGAGCAGTTCTTC. This encodes CASSSTLAGGGSGNEQFF. The full variable domain, in which reference TRBV5-1 and TRBJ2-1 provide the parts outside the CDR3, is KAGVTQTPRYLIKTRGQQVTLSCSPISGHRSVSWYQQTPGQGLQFLFEYFSETQRNKGNFPGRFSGRQFSNSRSEMNVSTLELGDSALYLCASSSTLAGGGSGNEQFFGPGTRLTVL.

This clone showed up just once. This chain joins TRBV6-1 and TRBJ2-1; tentatively, D is TRBD1 (5 bases). The V end was cut by 4 bases, the J end by 6 bases, with 13 bases between. CDR1 MNHNS and CDR2 SASEGT come from the germline V gene. The CDR3 extends over 14 amino acids. The CDR3 DNA sequence: TGTGCCAGCAGTGTTTTACAGGACACCAATGAGCAGTTCTTC. It translates to CASSVLQDTNEQFF.

This chain joins TRBV28 and TRBJ1-5; D is perhaps TRBD1 (6 bases). V shed 7 bases and J shed 6 bases, with 16 bases lying between them. The germline CDR1 and CDR2 sequences are MDHEN and SYDVKM. This CDR3 spans 14 amino acids. CDR3 sequence (DNA): TGTGCCAGCACCCCCAGTAGGGGGGTTCAGCCCCAGCATTTT. Its translation is CASTPSRGVQPQHF.

This clone showed up just once. J is TRBJ2-1 and V is TRBV6-6, with a possible D match to TRBD2 (7 bases). Germline CDR1 and CDR2: MNHNY and SVGAGI (reference sequence). Trimming removed 0 bases at V and 11 bases at J, with 11 bases between. This CDR3 spans 13 amino acids. The CDR3 region is CASSYSHGGQQFF. As DNA, the CDR3 is TGTGCCAGCAGTTACTCGCACGGGGGGCAGCAGTTCTTC.

V gene TRBV11-3 combines with J gene TRBJ2-1, with TRBD1 matching over 9 bases. CDR3 length equals 17 residues. The ends lost 1 base at V and 2 bases at J; junction bases unmatched: 6. Germline V gene sequence: CDR1 SGHNT, CDR2 YENEEA. The CDR3 loop reads CASSLGRNRGPYNEQFF. The CDR3 nucleotides are TGTGCCAGCAGCTTAGGCCGAAACAGGGGGCCCTACAATGAGCAGTTCTTC. Complete variable domain (other parts from reference TRBV11-3 and TRBJ2-1): EAGVVQSPRYKIIEKKQPVAFWCNPISGHNTLYWYLQNLGQGPELLIRYENEEAVDDSQLPKDRFSAERLKGVDSTLKIQPAELGDSAVYLCASSLGRNRGPYNEQFFGPGTRLTVL.

The J gene is TRBJ2-7, the V gene TRBV7-9; 8 positions match TRBD1. Unmatched junction bases numbered 3, after V lost 5 bases and J lost 6 bases. Germline CDR1 and CDR2: SEHNR and FQNEAQ (reference sequence). This CDR3 is built from 12 residues. The CDR3 DNA sequence: TGTGCCAGCAGCCCTACAGGGGGCGAGCAGTACTTC. Translating it yields CASSPTGGEQYF.

The gene calls are TRBV7-9 and TRBJ2-4; 10 positions agree with TRBD2. The J segment lost 5 bases and the V segment lost 6 bases, leaving 4 bases of the junction unmatched. CDR3 size: 14 residues. CDR1 SEHNR and CDR2 FQNEAQ come from the germline V gene (reference sequence). The CDR3 sequence is CASSFSGGQNIQYF. The DNA of the CDR3 is TGTGCCAGCAGTTTTAGCGGGGGGCAAAACATTCAGTACTTC.

The chain recombines TRBV28 with TRBJ2-2; TRBD1 matches at 9 bases. Germline V gives CDR1 MDHEN, CDR2 SYDVKM. The V segment lost 6 bases and the J segment 7 bases; nucleotides outside the gene matches: 6. The CDR3 is made up of 14 amino acids. The CDR3 reads CASRPGQGGGELFF. The CDR3 coding sequence is TGTGCCAGCAGACCGGGACAGGGTGGCGGGGAGCTGTTTTTT.